This T cell receptor (beta chain) derives from a study of cytomegalovirus exposure and HLA in healthy donors. The PCR ran on 60 Vbeta and 13 Jbeta primers. Method: immunoSEQ multiplex PCR; TCRdb's copy keeps in-frame clones and lacks some. Of some 110,000 clones listed, 13% to 15% are singletons. Study findings and constraints: It was assumed in the presence/absence analyses that sequencing depth was roughly uniform across donors.

Germline V lookup: CDR1 LNHDA, CDR2 SQIVND (reference sequence). The length of the CDR3 is 14 residues. Deletions cut 3 bases from V and 0 bases from J, with 7 bases between. Regarding this clone: Its antigen is as yet unknown.

The receptor was isolated from a female donor in good health and CMV-seronegative. Sequenced material: PBMCs. This sequence joins TRBV19 and TRBJ2-3, with a tentative D call TRBD2 (5 bases). In nucleotides, the CDR3 is TGTGCCAGTAGTATTCGGGGTAGCACAGATACGCAGTATTTT. Amino acid sequence: CASSIRGSTDTQYF.